The source of this T cell receptor (beta chain) is a study of blood T cell repertoires in COVID-19. Using immunoSEQ multiplex PCR, the repertoire was profiled, and TCRdb retains in-frame clones only, with some absent. Found here are over 25,000 clones, 91% of them singletons; the top ten hold about 16%. This CDR3 is built from 14 residues. Germline CDR1 is MNHEY and CDR2 is SMNVEV (reference sequence). Trimming took 8 bases from V and 1 from J; bases not matched to a gene: 6. Sequencing used peripheral blood. The sequence was collected from a human donor with active COVID-19. The donor label of this sample is uncertain. The chain carries TRBV27 and TRBJ2-3; 7 bases are a match to TRBD1. CDR3 DNA: TGTGCCAGCTCCTATACAGGGGGCACAGATACGCAGTATTTT. This gives the protein CASSYTGGTDTQYF.